What follows are 25 T cell receptor beta chains derived from one specimen sequenced in a study of T cell clonality in common variable immunodeficiency. Libraries were prepared by immunoSEQ multiplex PCR; TCRdb keeps only in-frame clonotypes and omits some of them. Altogether about 40,000 clones were found in the sample, and no singletons occur. The specimen was peripheral blood mononuclear cells. The receptor set was obtained from a person aged 18 to 70 in good health.

This clone was seen ten or more times. The sequenced CDR3 bases are TGCAGTGCCCCGACAGGGGGCAATGGC. Protein: CSAPTGGNG. The CDR3 in full is CSAPTGGNGYTF. V is TRBV20-1 and J is TRBJ1-2; 10 bases fit TRBD1. Coverage ceases 3 residues before the CDR3 finishes, and the germline J gene fills in the end. Unmatched junction bases numbered 4, after V lost 6 bases and J lost 6 bases. The CDR3 has 12 residues. Germline V gene sequence: CDR1 DFQATT, CDR2 SNEGSKA (reference sequence).

This clone was counted many times. The read gets to within 3 residues of the CDR3 end, and the germline J gene fills in the rest. The chain recombines TRBV30 with TRBJ1-2; possible D gene TRBD1, 5 bases. CDR3 size: 14 residues. The germline V gene has CDR1 GTSNPN and CDR2 SVGIG (reference sequence). Partial CDR3 DNA: TGTGCCTGGAGTGTACTCTCCTCTCGACAGGGC. It translates to CAWSVLSSRQG. The full CDR3 protein is CAWSVLSSRQGYTF.

This clone was counted a few times. The DNA ends 3 residues before the CDR3 does, and the rest of the CDR3 is filled in from the germline J gene. V is TRBV5-6 and J is TRBJ2-5; TRBD1 is a possible D gene (6 bases). Trimming cost V 3 bases and J 2 bases, with 14 bases left between them. This CDR3 is built from 15 residues. CDR1 and CDR2 (germline): SGHDT, YYEEEE. CDR3 in amino acids: CASSWKSTGQETQYF. Partial CDR3 DNA: TGTGCCAGCAGCTGGAAGTCGACAGGTCAAGAGACC.

This clone was recorded many times. The CDR3 reads CASSLEQGLGTEAFF. The DNA read from the CDR3 is TGTGCCAGCAGCTTAGAGCAGGGGCTGGGCACTGAA. J is TRBJ1-1 and V is TRBV7-6, with D possibly matching TRBD1 (6 bases). With the read ending 3 residues before the CDR3 end, the germline J gene is used to fill in that end. V was cut by 1 base and J by 4 bases, with 13 bases left in between. Germline V gives CDR1 SGHVS, CDR2 FNYEAQ. This CDR3 region has 15 residues.

This clone was counted many times. The read ends 3 residues early relative to the CDR3; the germline J gene fills the gap. J is TRBJ1-6 and V is TRBV19; the match to TRBD1 covers 7 bases. The CDR3 consists of 15 residues. Germline assignment: CDR1 LNHDA and CDR2 SQIVND (reference sequence). The V and J ends lost 3 bases and 8 bases, in that order; junction bases with no gene match: 7. CDR3 loop: CASSIQRTGDSPLHF. The CDR3 bases that were read are TGTGCCAGTAGTATTCAGAGGACAGGAGATTCACCC. Using reference TRBV19 and TRBJ1-6 for the parts outside the CDR3, the full variable domain is DGGITQSPKYLFRKEGQNVTLSCEQNLNHDAMYWYRQDPGQGLRLIYYSQIVNDFQKGDIAEGYSVSREKKESFPLTVTSAQKNPTAFYLCASSIQRTGDSPLHFGNGTRLTVT.

This clone has at least ten counts. Read coverage stops 3 residues before the CDR3 terminus; the germline J gene supplies the remainder. This chain links TRBV7-2 with TRBJ1-1; 10 bases are shared with TRBD1. Trimming at V came to 5 bases and at J to 1 base, leaving 1 base not matched to a gene. Germline V gives CDR1 SGHTA, CDR2 FQGNSA. This CDR3 is built from 14 residues. CDR3 bases read: TGTGCCAGCAGCAGGGACAGGGGGAACACTGAA. Translated, it gives CASSRDRGNTE. The whole CDR3 sequence is CASSRDRGNTEAFF.

This clone showed up many times. The CDR3 is cut off 3 residues early in the read; its end comes from the germline J gene. The chain carries TRBV7-2 and TRBJ2-3; a weak D match, TRBD1 (5 bases). V was pared by 5 bases and J by 4 bases, with 10 bases between. Germline CDR1 is SGHTA and CDR2 is FQGNSA. The CDR3 covers 13 residues. CDR3 DNA (partial): TGTGCCAGCAGCCAGGGAACCGCAGATACG. It codes for CASSQGTADT. The entire CDR3 is CASSQGTADTQYF. The full variable domain, rest sourced from reference TRBV7-2 and TRBJ2-3, is GAGVSQSPSNKVTEKGKDVELRCDPISGHTALYWYRQSLGQGLEFLIYFQGNSAPDKSGLPSDRFSAERTGGSVSTLTIQRTQQEDSAVYLCASSQGTADTQYFGPGTRLTVL.

This clone appeared a few times. From the germline J gene comes the end of the CDR3, since the read stops 3 residues before it. The chain has TRBV25-1 and TRBJ1-1; perhaps TRBD1 as D (5 bases). CDR1 is MGHDK and CDR2 is SYGVNS in the germline V gene. The CDR3 extends over 13 amino acids. V was cut by 3 bases and J by 6 bases, with 11 bases left in between. CDR3 loop: CASSDLRVSEAFF. The sequenced part of the CDR3 DNA is TGTGCCAGCAGTGACCTCAGGGTATCTGAA.

This clone has ten or more counts. The CDR3 extends 3 residues past the end of the read, so its final part is completed from the germline J gene. V and J are TRBV20-1 and TRBJ2-7; the match to TRBD1 covers 7 bases. Germline-derived CDR1 and CDR2 are DFQATT and SNEGSKA (reference sequence). The CDR3 contains 15 residues. The V gene end was trimmed by 2 bases and the J gene end by 0 bases; junction bases not matched to a gene: 7. CDR3 bases read: TGCAGTGCTAGAAGATCGGCAGGGGGCTCCTACGAG. This encodes CSARRSAGGSYE. The complete CDR3 protein is CSARRSAGGSYEQYF.

This clone has a count of ten or more. The sequence runs out 3 residues before the end of the CDR3; the remainder is reconstructed from the germline J gene. The genes are TRBV4-2 and TRBJ1-1, with D possibly TRBD1 on 5 matching bases. The ends were cut back, 3 bases at V and 1 base at J, with 12 bases in the middle. CDR3 length: 15 residues. Germline CDR1 reads LGHNA; CDR2 reads YNFKEQ. Here the CDR3 reads CASSQNLGQNTEAFF. The sequenced part of the CDR3 DNA is TGTGCCAGCAGCCAGAACCTCGGACAGAACACTGAA.

The sample holds a few counts of this clone. Read coverage stops 3 residues before the CDR3 terminus; the germline J gene supplies the remainder. The chain combines TRBV30 with TRBJ2-3, with D maybe TRBD2 (7 bases). Germline CDR1 is GTSNPN and CDR2 is SVGIG (reference sequence). The CDR3 runs 14 residues. This CDR3 is CAWLSRGARETQYF. CDR3 DNA (partial): TGTGCCTGGCTATCCCGGGGGGCAAGAGAGACG. The variable domain in full, completed from reference TRBV30 and TRBJ2-3, reads SQTIHQWPATLVQPVGSPLSLECTVEGTSNPNLYWYRQAAGRGLQLLFYSVGIGQISSEVPQNLSASRPQDRQFILSSKKLLLSDSGFYLCAWLSRGARETQYFGPGTRLTVL.

At least ten counts were recorded for this clone. The sequenced fragment ends 3 residues before the CDR3 boundary, so the rest is inferred from the germline J gene. The same CDR3 can be traced to other DNA sequences in this sample. This rearrangement joins TRBV13 to TRBJ2-7; D unclear. The ends were cut back, 0 bases at V and 3 bases at J, with 3 bases in the middle. This CDR3 comprises 12 residues. Germline values: CDR1 PRHDT, CDR2 FYEKMQ (reference sequence). The CDR3 is CASSLGGYEQYF. The DNA read from the CDR3 is TGTGCCAGCAGCTTAGGAGGCTACGAG.

This clone was detected ten times or more. The read finishes 3 residues shy of the CDR3 end, and the germline J gene is used to complete it. The rearrangement uses TRBV5-5 and TRBJ1-4, with 12 bases that match TRBD1. This CDR3 has 15 residues. V gave up 1 base and J gave up 8 bases; unmatched junction bases: 3. Germline CDR1 SGHKS, CDR2 YYEKEE (reference sequence). CDR3 DNA, as far as it was read: TGTGCCAGCAGCTTGTATGGGACAGGGGGCGAAAAA. This sequence encodes CASSLYGTGGEK. The full CDR3 sequence reads CASSLYGTGGEKLFF.

In this sample, this clone turned up many times. Read data end 3 residues before the CDR3 end; the end is taken from the germline J gene. The genes are TRBV30 and TRBJ1-1; 7 nucleotides agree with TRBD1. Germline V gene lookup returns CDR1 GTSNPN and CDR2 SVGIG (reference sequence). The CDR3 runs to 13 residues. V shed 4 bases, J shed 5 bases, and the junction held 7 bases outside the gene matches. CDR3 in amino acids: CAWNPGGRTEAFF. CDR3 DNA (partial): TGTGCCTGGAACCCAGGGGGGCGAACTGAA.

This clone has at least ten counts. The read ends 3 residues early relative to the CDR3; the germline J gene fills the gap. This chain uses TRBV5-1 with TRBJ2-3; a possible D gene is TRBD2 (6 bases). This CDR3 contains 14 residues. CDR1 and CDR2 from the germline V gene are SGHRS and YFSETQ. The ends were cut back, 5 bases at V and 6 bases at J, with 16 bases in the middle. The CDR3 loop reads CASREGRVADTQYF. CDR3 DNA (partial): TGCGCCAGCAGGGAGGGTCGAGTAGCGGATACG.

This clone has a count of ten or more. The read ends 3 residues shy of where the CDR3 ends; the end is completed using the germline J gene. The genes are TRBV19 and TRBJ1-5; 9 bases agree with TRBD1. The CDR3 runs to 14 residues. The trim removed 4 bases at V and 5 bases at J, leaving 3 bases unmatched. The germline gives CDR1 LNHDA, CDR2 SQIVND (reference sequence). CDR3 region: CASSTTGGDQPQHF. Partial CDR3 DNA: TGTGCCAGTAGTACGACAGGGGGGGATCAGCCC.

This clone was seen ten or more times. The CDR3 end falls 3 residues outside the read, so it is completed with the germline J gene. The rearrangement uses TRBV20-1 and TRBJ2-1; TRBD2 matches 12 bases. Trimming took 5 bases from V and 7 from J; bases not matched to a gene: 12. The CDR3 is 16 residues long. Looked up from germline, CDR1 is DFQATT and CDR2 is SNEGSKA (reference sequence). Partial CDR3 DNA: TGCAGTGCTTCCCCGTGGACTAGCGGGATTGGGAATGAG. Its protein product is CSASPWTSGIGNE. In full, the CDR3 is CSASPWTSGIGNEQFF.

This clone was picked up many times. The read ends 3 residues shy of where the CDR3 ends; the end is completed using the germline J gene. The chain has TRBV7-9 and TRBJ1-1, with D uncertain. Germline-derived CDR1 and CDR2 are SEHNR and FQNEAQ (reference sequence). V was cut by 0 bases and J by 5 bases, with 10 bases left in between. The CDR3 is made up of 14 amino acids. Incomplete CDR3 DNA: TGTGCCAGCAGCTTAGCTGATGGAGGGACTGAA. Translated: CASSLADGGTE. The CDR3 in full is CASSLADGGTEAFF.

About this clone itself: The read is 3 residues too short to cover the CDR3 end, so that end is filled in from the germline J gene. The chain recombines TRBV2 with TRBJ1-4, with D perhaps TRBD1 (5 bases). Trimming shortened V by 4 bases and J by 7 bases, and 13 bases separated the two germline ends. The CDR3 is made up of 14 amino acids. Per germline, CDR1 SNHLY and CDR2 FYNNEI. The part of the CDR3 DNA that was read is TGTGCCAGCAGTGTTGACCTTAGGGGTGAAAAA. Protein: CASSVDLRGEK. In full, the CDR3 reads CASSVDLRGEKLFF.

In its sample, this clone was seen a few times. Possible read error: a much larger clone is one base away. Read data end 3 residues before the CDR3 end; the end is taken from the germline J gene. V and J are TRBV19 and TRBJ1-1; D not certain. The germline CDR1 and CDR2 sequences are LNHDA and SQIVND (reference sequence). There are 14 residues in the CDR3. V dropped 0 bases and J dropped 4 bases, with 9 bases sitting between them. CDR3 protein: CASSIDRVLTEAFF. The CDR3 DNA, read in part, is TGTGCCAGTAGTATAGATCGGGTGCTCACTGAA.

This clone occurred many times. The CDR3 goes on 3 residues after the read ends, and that part is filled in from the germline J gene. This chain links TRBV5-1 with TRBJ1-3, with D unresolved. From germline, CDR1 is SGHRS and CDR2 YFSETQ. V was pared by 0 bases and J by 2 bases, with 9 bases between. The CDR3 runs 15 residues. The part of the CDR3 DNA that was read is TGCGCCAGCAGCTTGGATAGCTCCACTGGAAACACC. Translating it yields CASSLDSSTGNT. The whole CDR3 reads CASSLDSSTGNTIYF.

Points on this clone: The read terminates 3 residues before the CDR3 end, so the remaining end is supplied by the germline J gene. V and J are TRBV29-1 and TRBJ1-2; TRBD1 matches at 9 bases. This CDR3 has 13 amino acids. The germline gives CDR1 SQVTM, CDR2 ANQGSEA. V was clipped by 8 bases and J by 7 bases; unmatched bases: 11. The CDR3 sequence is CSFDAQGAGGYTF. The CDR3 bases that were read are TGCAGCTTCGATGCACAGGGGGCAGGTGGC.

This clone has a count of ten or more. Read sequence stops 3 residues before the CDR3 end, and the germline J gene provides the missing end. The chain joins TRBV13 to TRBJ2-3, with 12 bases fitting TRBD2. Germline V CDR1 and CDR2: PRHDT, FYEKMQ (reference sequence). V lost 5 bases and J lost 4; bases outside the gene matches: 10. CDR3 length equals 17 residues. CDR3 DNA (partial): TGTGCCAGCAGCCCAGCGGGCGCTAGCGGGAGGGCAGATACG. It translates to CASSPAGASGRADT. The whole CDR3 protein is CASSPAGASGRADTQYF.

This clone was counted at least ten times. The read ends 3 residues before the CDR3 terminus; that terminus is restored from the germline J gene. The chain joins TRBV7-9 to TRBJ1-1; 8 bases fit TRBD1. Germline-derived CDR1 and CDR2 are SEHNR and FQNEAQ (reference sequence). This CDR3 spans 15 amino acids. With V trimmed by 5 bases and J by 4 bases, 9 bases remained unmatched. The covered CDR3 bases are TGTGCCAGCAGCCCCTCAGGGGGCTTGGGCACTGAA. Encoded protein: CASSPSGGLGTE. The full CDR3 protein reads CASSPSGGLGTEAFF.

Judged by abundance, this clone is medium-sized. From the germline J gene comes the end of the CDR3, since the read stops 3 residues before it. The V and J genes are TRBV6-4 and TRBJ2-3, with D maybe TRBD2 (6 bases). Trimming took off 5 bases at V and 0 bases at J, with 6 bases between the two ends. The V gene's germline CDR1 is MRHNA and CDR2 SNTAGT. This CDR3 is 13 amino acids long. CDR3 sequence: CASSSGSTDTQYF. The DNA read from the CDR3 is TGTGCCAGCAGTAGCGGGAGCACAGATACG.